This TCR beta chain was observed in a study of PD-1 blockade in mismatch repair-deficient tumors. Overall study context: Patients had 12 to 13 mismatch repair-deficient cancer types and were previously treated and progressing.

Study conclusions and caveats: After pembrolizumab, tumor-resident clones rose rapidly, then generally contracted before radiologic responses.

This CDR3 has 11 amino acids. Germline loops: CDR1 SGHNT, CDR2 YENEEA. V lost 0 bases, J lost 10 bases, and 5 bases lay in between. PCR or immunohistochemistry showed mismatch repair deficiency in every enrolled patient. A few pembrolizumab responders had their TCRs sequenced. A note on this clone: Its antigen is unknown.

Here immunoSEQ multiplex PCR was the method, and the copy in TCRdb shows in-frame clones only, minus some. The data contain 80,000 to 100,000 clones, roughly 80% of them singletons. The material was peripheral blood, obtained 12 weeks after starting pembrolizumab. This TCR came from an adult with mismatch repair-deficient cancer. The chain combines TRBV11-3 with TRBJ2-3; no reliable D call. The CDR3 DNA reads as TGTGCCAGCAGCTTAGAGGGCCCGCAGTATTTT. Its translation is CASSLEGPQYF.